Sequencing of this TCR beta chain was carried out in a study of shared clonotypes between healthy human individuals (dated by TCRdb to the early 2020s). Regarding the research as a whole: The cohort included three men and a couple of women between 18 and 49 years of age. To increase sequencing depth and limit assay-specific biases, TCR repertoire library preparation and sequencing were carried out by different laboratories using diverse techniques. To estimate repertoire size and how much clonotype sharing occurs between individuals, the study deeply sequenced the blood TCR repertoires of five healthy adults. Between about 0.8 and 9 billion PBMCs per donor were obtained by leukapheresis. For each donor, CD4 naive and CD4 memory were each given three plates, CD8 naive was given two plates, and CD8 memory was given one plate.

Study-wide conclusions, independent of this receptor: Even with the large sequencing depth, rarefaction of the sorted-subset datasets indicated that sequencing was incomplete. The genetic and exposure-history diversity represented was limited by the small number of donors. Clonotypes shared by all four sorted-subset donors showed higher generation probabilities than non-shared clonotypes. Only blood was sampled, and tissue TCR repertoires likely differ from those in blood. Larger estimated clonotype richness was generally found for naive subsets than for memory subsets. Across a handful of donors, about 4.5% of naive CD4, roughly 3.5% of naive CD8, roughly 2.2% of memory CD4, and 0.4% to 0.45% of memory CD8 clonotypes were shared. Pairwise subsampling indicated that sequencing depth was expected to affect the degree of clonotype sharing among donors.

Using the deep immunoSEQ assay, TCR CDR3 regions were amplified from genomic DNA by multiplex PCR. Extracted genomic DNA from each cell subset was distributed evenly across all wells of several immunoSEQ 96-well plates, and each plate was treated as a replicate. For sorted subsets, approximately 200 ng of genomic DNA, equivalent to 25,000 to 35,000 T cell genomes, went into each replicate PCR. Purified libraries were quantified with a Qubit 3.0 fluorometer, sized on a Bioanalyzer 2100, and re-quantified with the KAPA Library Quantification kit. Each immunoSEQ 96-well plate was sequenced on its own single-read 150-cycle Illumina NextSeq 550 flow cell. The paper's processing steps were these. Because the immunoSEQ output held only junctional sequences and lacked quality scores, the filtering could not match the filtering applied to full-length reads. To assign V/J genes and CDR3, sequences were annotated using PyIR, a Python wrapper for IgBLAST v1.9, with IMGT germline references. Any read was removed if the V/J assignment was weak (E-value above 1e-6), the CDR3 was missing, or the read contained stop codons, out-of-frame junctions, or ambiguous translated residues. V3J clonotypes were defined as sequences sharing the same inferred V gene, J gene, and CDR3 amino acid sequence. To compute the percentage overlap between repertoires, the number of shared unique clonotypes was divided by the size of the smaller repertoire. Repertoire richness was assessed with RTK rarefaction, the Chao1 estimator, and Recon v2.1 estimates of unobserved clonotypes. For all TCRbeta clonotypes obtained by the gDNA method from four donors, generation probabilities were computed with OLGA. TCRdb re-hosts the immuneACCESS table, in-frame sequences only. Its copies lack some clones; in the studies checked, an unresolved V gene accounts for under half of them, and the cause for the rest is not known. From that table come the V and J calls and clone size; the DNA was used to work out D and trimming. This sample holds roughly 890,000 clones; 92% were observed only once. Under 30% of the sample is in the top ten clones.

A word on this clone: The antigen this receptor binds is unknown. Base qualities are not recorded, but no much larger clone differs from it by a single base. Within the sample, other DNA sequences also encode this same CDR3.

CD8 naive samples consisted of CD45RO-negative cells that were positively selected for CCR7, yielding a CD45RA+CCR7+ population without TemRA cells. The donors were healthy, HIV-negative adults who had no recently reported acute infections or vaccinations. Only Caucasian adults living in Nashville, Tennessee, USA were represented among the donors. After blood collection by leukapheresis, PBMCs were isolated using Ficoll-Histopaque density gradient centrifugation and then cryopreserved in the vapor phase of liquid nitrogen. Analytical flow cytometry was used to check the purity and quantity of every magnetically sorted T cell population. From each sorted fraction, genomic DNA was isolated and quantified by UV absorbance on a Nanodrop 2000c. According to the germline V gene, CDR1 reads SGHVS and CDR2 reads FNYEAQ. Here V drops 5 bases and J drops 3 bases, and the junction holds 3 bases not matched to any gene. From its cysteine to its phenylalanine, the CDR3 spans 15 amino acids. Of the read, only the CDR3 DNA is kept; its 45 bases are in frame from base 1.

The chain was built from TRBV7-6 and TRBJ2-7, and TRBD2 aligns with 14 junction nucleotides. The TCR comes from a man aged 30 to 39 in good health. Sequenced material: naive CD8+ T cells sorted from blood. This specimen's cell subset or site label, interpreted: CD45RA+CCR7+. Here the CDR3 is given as CASSPGTSGSYEQYF. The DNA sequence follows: TGTGCCAGCAGCCCAGGGACTAGCGGGAGCTACGAGCAGTACTTC. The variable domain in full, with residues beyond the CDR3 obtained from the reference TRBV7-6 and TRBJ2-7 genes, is GAGVSQSPRYKVTKRGQDVALRCDPISGHVSLYWYRQALGQGPEFLTYFNYEAQQDKSGLPNDRFSAERPEGSISTLTIQRTEQRDSAMYRCASSPGTSGSYEQYFGPGTRLTVT.